This TCR beta chain was identified during a study of shared clonotypes between healthy human individuals. Study observations and caveats: Enrolling few donors narrowed the genetic and exposure-history diversity that was represented. Only blood was sampled; tissue repertoires likely differ. It was anticipated that sequencing depth would influence how many clonotypes donors shared.

Generated by immunoSEQ multiplex PCR, the TCRdb table keeps only in-frame clones and is missing some. Among under 550,000 clones listed, 95% to 97% were seen once. Donors were healthy HIV-negative adults without recently reported acute infections or vaccinations. Germline CDR1 is MDHEN and CDR2 is SYDVKM. The V end was cut by 3 bases, the J end by 4 bases, with 19 bases between. The CDR3 covers 17 residues. For this clone: Its antigen is undetermined.

Sequenced input: naive CD4+ T cells sorted from blood. This sample's subset: CD45RA+ positively selected. The TCR comes from a woman aged 25 to 45 in good health. The chain couples TRBV28 to TRBJ1-3; D possibly corresponds to TRBD1 (6 bases). DNA for the CDR3: TGTGCCAGCAGTTTTTCTGGGGGCGTGGTAGCAGGAAACACCATATATTTT. It encodes CASSFSGGVVAGNTIYF.